This T cell receptor beta chain was obtained from a study of response to subunit inactivated influenza vaccine. Whole-study findings and limits: T cells newly recruited by each seasonal influenza vaccination are few, the authors suggested.

MiXCR, run by TCRdb on the RT-PCR reads, gives a single entry per CDR3 protein. Of approximately 500,000 distinct CDR3 sequences in the sample, around 13% are singletons; the top ten hold around 10%. The CDR3 length is 13 residues. Germline CDR1 reads SQVTM; CDR2 reads ANQGSEA. The V gene end was trimmed by 7 bases and the J gene end by 9 bases; junction bases not matched to a gene: 7. For this clonotype: As yet, its antigen is unknown.

This sequence joins TRBV29-1 and TRBJ2-1; 12 bases are a match to TRBD1. Here the sequenced sample was PBMCs from blood, taken 12 days after vaccination. This TCR came from a man in his forties or fifties who received an inactivated influenza vaccine. The CDR3 spells CSALPGQGAEQFF. The CDR3 DNA follows: TGCAGCGCTCTCCCGGGACAGGGGGCTGAGCAGTTCTTC.